This T cell receptor (beta chain) was identified during a study of tumor-infiltrating lymphocytes in oesophageal squamous cell carcinoma. In TCRdb, the PCR reads were re-called with MiXCR into one record per CDR3 protein. The table lists more than 8,000 distinct CDR3 sequences, roughly 60% of them singletons, with roughly 29% in the top ten. The CDR3 loop spans 14 amino acids. V shed 5 bases and J shed 3 bases, with 11 bases lying between them. The rearrangement uses TRBV12-3 or TRBV12-4 and TRBJ1-5; no firm D call. The TCR was taken from a female donor with esophageal squamous cell carcinoma. The sample was esophageal tumor tissue. The CDR3 DNA sequence: TGTGCCAGCAGTCCGAGGAGCCTCAATCAGCCCCAGCATTTT. Translation: CASSPRSLNQPQHF.